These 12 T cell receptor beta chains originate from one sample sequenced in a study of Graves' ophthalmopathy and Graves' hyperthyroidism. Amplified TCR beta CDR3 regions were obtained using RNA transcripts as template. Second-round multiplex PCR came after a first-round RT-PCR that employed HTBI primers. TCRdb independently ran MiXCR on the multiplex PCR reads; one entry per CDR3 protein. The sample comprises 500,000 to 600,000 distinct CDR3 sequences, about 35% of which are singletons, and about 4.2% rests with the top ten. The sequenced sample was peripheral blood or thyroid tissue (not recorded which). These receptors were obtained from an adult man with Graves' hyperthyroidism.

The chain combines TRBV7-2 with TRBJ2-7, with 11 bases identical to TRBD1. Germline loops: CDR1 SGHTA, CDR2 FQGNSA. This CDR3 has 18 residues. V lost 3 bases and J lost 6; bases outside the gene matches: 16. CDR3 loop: CASSLAGQGGGGYTEQYF. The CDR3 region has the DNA TGTGCCAGCAGCTTGGCGGGACAGGGGGGGGGTGGCTACACCGAGCAGTACTTC.

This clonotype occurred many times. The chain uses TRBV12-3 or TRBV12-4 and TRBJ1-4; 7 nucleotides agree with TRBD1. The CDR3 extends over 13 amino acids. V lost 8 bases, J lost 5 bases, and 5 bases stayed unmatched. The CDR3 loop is CASRRGYNEKLFF. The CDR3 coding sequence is TGTGCCAGCCGCAGGGGGTACAATGAAAAACTGTTTTTT.

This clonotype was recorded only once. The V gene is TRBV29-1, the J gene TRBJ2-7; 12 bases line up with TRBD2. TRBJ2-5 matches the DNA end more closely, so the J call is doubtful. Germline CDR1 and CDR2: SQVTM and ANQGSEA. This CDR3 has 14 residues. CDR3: CSSMTGTSGETQYF. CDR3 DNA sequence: TGCAGCAGTATGACCGGGACTAGCGGGGAGACCCAGTACTTC.

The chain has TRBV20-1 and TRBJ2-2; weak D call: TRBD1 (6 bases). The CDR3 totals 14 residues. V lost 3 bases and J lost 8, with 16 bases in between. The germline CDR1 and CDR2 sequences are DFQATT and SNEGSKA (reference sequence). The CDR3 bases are TGCAGTGCTAGGGCCGGGTTCGGGACAGGGGAGCTGTTTTTT. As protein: CSARAGFGTGELFF.

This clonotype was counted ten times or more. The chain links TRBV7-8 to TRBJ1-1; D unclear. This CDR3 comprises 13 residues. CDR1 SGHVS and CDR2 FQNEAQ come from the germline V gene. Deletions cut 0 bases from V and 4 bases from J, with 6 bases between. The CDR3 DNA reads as TGTGCCAGCAGCTTAGCGGCATCCACTGAAGCTTTCTTT. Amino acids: CASSLAASTEAFF.

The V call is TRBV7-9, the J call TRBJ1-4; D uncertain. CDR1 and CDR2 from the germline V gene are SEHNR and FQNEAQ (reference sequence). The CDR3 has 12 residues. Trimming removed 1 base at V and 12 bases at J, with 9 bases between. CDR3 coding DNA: TGTGCCAGCAGCTTAGATGGTGAGGAACTGTTTTTT. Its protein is CASSLDGEELFF.

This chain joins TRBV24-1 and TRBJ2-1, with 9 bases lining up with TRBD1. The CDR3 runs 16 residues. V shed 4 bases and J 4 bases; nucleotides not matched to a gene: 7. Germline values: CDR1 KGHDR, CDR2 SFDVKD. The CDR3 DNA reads TGTGCCACCAGTGACCTTGGACAGGGGCCGTACAATGAGCAGTTCTTC. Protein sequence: CATSDLGQGPYNEQFF.

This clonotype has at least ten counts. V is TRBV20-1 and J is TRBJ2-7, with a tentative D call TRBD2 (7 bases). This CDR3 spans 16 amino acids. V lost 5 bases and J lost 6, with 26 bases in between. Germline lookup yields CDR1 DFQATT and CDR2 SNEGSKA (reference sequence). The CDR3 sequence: CSAPQGAGFIYGEQYF. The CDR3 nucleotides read TGCAGTGCTCCACAGGGAGCGGGATTCATTTACGGCGAGCAGTACTTC.

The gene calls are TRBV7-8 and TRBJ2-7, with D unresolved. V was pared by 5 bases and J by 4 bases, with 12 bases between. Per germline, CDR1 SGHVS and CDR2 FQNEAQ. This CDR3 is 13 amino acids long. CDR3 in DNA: TGTGCCAGCAGCCCCCCGGACGGGTACGAGCAGTACTTC. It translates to CASSPPDGYEQYF. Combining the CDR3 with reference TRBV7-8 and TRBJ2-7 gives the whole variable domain GAGVSQSPRYKVAKRGQDVALRCDPISGHVSLFWYQQALGQGPEFLTYFQNEAQLDKSGLPSDRFFAERPEGSVSTLKIQRTQQEDSAVYLCASSPPDGYEQYFGPGTRLTVT.

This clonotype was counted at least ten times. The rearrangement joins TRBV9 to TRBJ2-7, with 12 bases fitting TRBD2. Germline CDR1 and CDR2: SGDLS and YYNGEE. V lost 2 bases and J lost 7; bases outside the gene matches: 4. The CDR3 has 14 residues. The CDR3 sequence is CASSVASGREEQYF. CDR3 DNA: TGTGCCAGCAGCGTCGCTAGCGGGAGGGAGGAGCAGTACTTC.

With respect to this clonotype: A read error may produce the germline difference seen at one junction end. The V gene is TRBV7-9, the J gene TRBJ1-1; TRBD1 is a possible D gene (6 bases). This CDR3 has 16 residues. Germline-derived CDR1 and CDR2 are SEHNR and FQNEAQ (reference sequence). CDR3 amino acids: CASSQEPGHKSTEAFF. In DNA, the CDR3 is TGCGCCAGCAGCCAAGAACCGGGACACAAGTCCACTGAAGCTTTCTTT.

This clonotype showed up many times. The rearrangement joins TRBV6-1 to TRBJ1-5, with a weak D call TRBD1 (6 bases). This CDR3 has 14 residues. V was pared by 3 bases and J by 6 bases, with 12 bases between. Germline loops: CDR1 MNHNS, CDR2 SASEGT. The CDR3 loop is CASSDSGDPQPQHF. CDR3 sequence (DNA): TGTGCCAGCAGTGACTCAGGGGACCCTCAGCCCCAGCATTTT.